This TCR beta chain was retrieved from a study of vaccination and CD4 T cells after COVID-19. Study-wide context: Six males and four females, two of them Hispanic, were enrolled as convalescents.

J lost 8 bases, V lost 7 bases, and 8 bases had no gene match. The germline V gene has CDR1 SGHNT and CDR2 YENEEA. The CDR3 totals 13 residues. Sequence data for DNA of cultured CD4+ T cells were generated by the Oncomine TCR Beta short-read assay. TCRdb redid the calling of the PCR reads with MiXCR, one entry per CDR3 protein. The table shows about 15,000 distinct CDR3 sequences, with approximately 48% occurring only once. The treatment denotes: roughly 10-day PBMC culture with coronavirus spike peptide pools or control peptides (ViraFEST assay). A word on this clonotype: Its target is unknown.

Specimen: CD4+ T cells from blood, cultured in vitro. The rearrangement joins TRBV11-3 to TRBJ2-1, with 7 bases aligning to TRBD2. This clonotype originated in a human donor who had recovered from COVID-19. The CDR3 DNA is TGTGCCAGCAATAGCGGGTTTAGGGATGAGCAGTTCTTC. Amino acid sequence: CASNSGFRDEQFF.